The 4 T cell receptor beta chains in this list originate from one sample, sequenced in a study of shared clonotypes between healthy human individuals. Naive CD8 populations comprised CD45RO-negative cells positively selected for CCR7, excluding terminally differentiated effector memory CD45RA+ cells. Using immunoSEQ multiplex PCR, the repertoire was profiled, and TCRdb retains in-frame clones only, with some absent. This sample yields roughly 1,800,000 clones, of which 85% to 95% are seen a single time; 1.2% belongs to the top ten. Sequenced material: naive CD8+ T cells sorted from blood. The receptor set was obtained from a man younger than 35 in good health.

This sequence joins TRBV2 and TRBJ2-1; 8 nucleotides match TRBD2. Per the germline V gene, CDR1 is SNHLY and CDR2 is FYNNEI. CDR3 length: 14 residues. The V gene end was trimmed by 6 bases and the J gene end by 1 base; junction bases not matched to a gene: 2. The CDR3 is CASSVAGSYNEQFF. CDR3 sequence (DNA): TGTGCCAGCAGCGTAGCGGGATCCTACAATGAGCAGTTCTTC.

The genes are TRBV6-8 and TRBJ2-7; D call uncertain. CDR3 length: 14 amino acids. Germline-derived CDR1 and CDR2 are MNHGY and SAAAGT. V was clipped by 0 bases and J by 2 bases, with 8 bases between them. CDR3 protein: CASSYSERTYEQYF. CDR3 coding DNA: TGTGCCAGCAGTTACTCAGAGAGAACCTACGAGCAGTACTTC.

This chain joins TRBV2 and TRBJ2-3; TRBD2 aligns across 7 bases. This CDR3 region has 14 residues. J gave up 5 bases and V 1 base, and 3 bases lay outside the gene matches. The germline CDR1 and CDR2 sequences are SNHLY and FYNNEI. CDR3 sequence (DNA): TGTGCCAGCAGTGAAGTTGGCGGGGGAGATACGCAGTATTTT. Its protein is CASSEVGGGDTQYF.

The chain joins TRBV2 to TRBJ2-3; 9 bases align to TRBD2. Trimming took 0 bases from V and 2 from J; bases not matched to a gene: 9. The CDR3 loop spans 18 amino acids. CDR1 is SNHLY and CDR2 is FYNNEI in the germline V gene. DNA of the CDR3: TGTGCCAGCAGTGAAGCGAGCGCGGGAGGGCTGGCCACAGATACGCAGTATTTT. It translates to CASSEASAGGLATDTQYF.